This TCR beta chain was recovered during a study of OX40 agonist ivuxolimab in advanced cancers. Overall study results and limits: Both blood CD4+ and CD8+ T cells showed clonal growth by week 6 at 0.1 to 3.0 mg/kg. There were, on average, more expanded clones in CD8+ T cells than in CD4+.

Any history of autoimmune disease or systemic immunosuppression disqualified patients. Drawing of blood for sampling happened at baseline, at cycle 4 day 1, and at cycle 7 day 1. Notes on this clone: Its antigen is as yet unknown.

This CDR3 comprises 11 residues. The V gene end was trimmed by 7 bases and the J gene end by 8 bases; junction bases not matched to a gene: 4. CDR1 MDHEN and CDR2 SYDVKM come from the germline V gene. Method: immunoSEQ multiplex PCR; TCRdb's copy keeps in-frame clones and lacks some. The sample has approximately 45,000 clones, around 85% seen once; the top ten hold less than 60%. The starting material was CD4+ or CD8+ T cells sorted from blood, obtained in a trial of the OX40 agonist ivuxolimab. This clonotype was obtained from an adult with an advanced solid tumor such as melanoma, head and neck, liver or kidney cancer. The V call is TRBV28, the J call TRBJ1-2, with TRBD1 matching 7 bases. The CDR3 loop reads CASTQGQGYTF. The CDR3 nucleotides read TGTGCCAGCACCCAGGGACAGGGCTACACCTTC.